This is a list of T cell receptor beta chains from one sample in a study of blood T cell repertoires in COVID-19. Clones were sequenced by immunoSEQ multiplex PCR, and TCRdb holds only the in-frame ones, with some missing. This sample carries around 450,000 clones, 70% to 90% of them seen once, and the ten largest clones take approximately 2%. The sequencing sample was made of PBMCs or T cells enriched from blood (not recorded which). These receptors came from a woman aged 18-29 years with acute COVID-19. The CDR3 runs from the conserved cysteine through the conserved F or W. D genes are given only for firm matches. Part of the rows lack a size; the others show once, few, many or a class for expanded clones.

>16|TRBJ1-3|TRBV13|-|-
TGTGCCAGCAGCTTAGGTTTGGTCAGGCAAAGAAACACCATATATTTT
CASSLGLVRQRNTIYF
>15|TRBJ2-2|TRBV20-1|-|-
TGCAGTGCTAGTAGCGGGACAGGGACCACCGGGGAGCTGTTTTTT
CSASSGTGTTGELFF
>13|TRBJ1-2|TRBV18|TRBD1|-
TGTGCCAGCTCGCGGACAGGGGGCGATGGCTACACCTTC
CASSRTGGDGYTF
>14|TRBJ1-6|TRBV7-2|-|-
TGTGCCAGCAGCCAATACAGGGATAATTCACCCCTCCACTTT
CASSQYRDNSPLHF
>14|TRBJ2-7|TRBV11-2|TRBD2|-
TGTGCCAGCAGCCAAAGGACTAGCGGGAGCGAGCAGTACTTC
CASSQRTSGSEQYF
>14|TRBJ1-1|TRBV19|TRBD1|once
TGTGCCAGTAGGAGGACAGGGGCCGGGGCTGAAGCTTTCTTT
CASRRTGAGAEAFF
>13|TRBJ1-2|TRBV3-1/TRBV3-2|-|once
TGTGCCAGCAGCTATTCGGGGGTCTATGGCTACACCTTC
CASSYSGVYGYTF
>16|TRBJ1-1|TRBV7-9|-|once
TGTGCCAGCAGCAGAGACGGACAAATAATGAACACTGAAGCTTTCTTT
CASSRDGQIMNTEAFF
>16|TRBJ2-4|TRBV13|TRBD2|-
TGTGCCAGCAGCCCAGAGCGGGAGAGGGCCAAAAACATTCAGTACTTC
CASSPERERAKNIQYF
>14|TRBJ2-7|TRBV12-1|-|-
TGTGCCAGCAGCTTTGTTACGGGGTACGGCGAGCAGTACTTC
CASSFVTGYGEQYF
>15|TRBJ1-5|TRBV7-2|-|-
TGTGCCAGCAGCATCGGGGGTGTTGGCAATCAGCCCCAGCATTTT
CASSIGGVGNQPQHF
>13|TRBJ2-5|TRBV12-3/TRBV12-4|TRBD1|-
TGTGCCAGCAAGGGACAGGCGGGGGAGACCCAGTACTTC
CASKGQAGETQYF
>14|TRBJ1-5|TRBV5-8|TRBD1|once
TGTGCCAGCAGCAGGACAGGGTTATACCAGCCCCAGCATTTT
CASSRTGLYQPQHF
>11|TRBJ2-7|TRBV23-1|TRBD2|-
TGCGCCAGCACCCTCCGGGGGGGGCAGTACTTC
CASTLRGGQYF
>15|TRBJ1-2|TRBV7-2|TRBD1|-
TGTGCCAGCAGCTCTGACAGGGGGGAGTACTATGGCTACACCTTC
CASSSDRGEYYGYTF
>13|TRBJ2-1|TRBV19|TRBD1|-
TGTGCCAGTAGTTGGGACAGGGATAATGAGCAGTTCTTC
CASSWDRDNEQFF
>17|TRBJ2-7|TRBV11-2|TRBD1|-
TGTGCCAGCAGCTTATTCGGTTTCGGGACAGTTTTCTACGAGCAGTACTTC
CASSLFGFGTVFYEQYF
>14|TRBJ2-7|TRBV10-1|TRBD2|-
TGCGCCAGCAGTGTTAGCGGGACTACCTACGAGCAGTACTTC
CASSVSGTTYEQYF
>16|TRBJ1-5|TRBV7-2|-|-
TGTGCCAGCAGCTTAGTCGCCGGACACAACAATCAGCCCCAGCATTTT
CASSLVAGHNNQPQHF
>15|TRBJ1-6|TRBV5-1|TRBD1|-
TGCGCCAGCAGCGCTGACAGGGCCGGCGATTCACCCCTCCACTTT
CASSADRAGDSPLHF
>13|TRBJ2-7|TRBV19|-|-
TGTGCCAGTAGTAGGGACACTTTCTACGAGCAGTACTTC
CASSRDTFYEQYF
>15|TRBJ1-6|TRBV11-2|-|-
TGTGCCACCTCCTGGGGGGGGGCGAATAATTCACCCCTCCACTTT
CATSWGGANNSPLHF
>15|TRBJ2-1|TRBV13|-|-
TGTGCCAGCAGCTTAGGAGACAACTCCTACAATGAGCAGTTCTTC
CASSLGDNSYNEQFF
>11|TRBJ1-1|TRBV13|-|-
TGTGCCAGCAACCGGGAGGCTGAAGCTTTCTTT
CASNREAEAFF
>15|TRBJ2-1|TRBV5-1|TRBD2|-
TGCGCCAGCAGCTTGGGGCCTAGCGGGGATAATGAGCAGTTCTTC
CASSLGPSGDNEQFF
>17|TRBJ2-5|TRBV30|TRBD2|-
TGTGCCTGGAGTGTAGAGAGAGTCCCTAGCGGACAAGAGACCCAGTACTTC
CAWSVERVPSGQETQYF
>15|TRBJ1-2|TRBV6-5|TRBD1|-
TGTGCCAGCAGTTACTCCGGGACAGGGCTCTATGGCTACACCTTC
CASSYSGTGLYGYTF
>14|TRBJ1-2|TRBV7-6|-|-
TGTGCCAGCAGCCTAGAGGGGGAGCATAGCGGCTACACCTTC
CASSLEGEHSGYTF
>14|TRBJ1-3|TRBV2|-|-
TGTGCCAGCAGTGAAGGGGCCTCTGGAAACACCATATATTTT
CASSEGASGNTIYF
>15|TRBJ2-5|TRBV11-3|-|once
TGTGCCAGCAGCTTAGGAGGTCAGGGGCAAGAGACCCAGTACTTC
CASSLGGQGQETQYF
>11|TRBJ2-1|TRBV20-1|TRBD2|-
TGCAGTGCTGGCGCGGGGGTTGAGCAGTTCTTC
CSAGAGVEQFF
>16|TRBJ2-7|TRBV9|-|-
TGTGCCAGCAGCGGATCGGCAGGTAATCCCAATCACGGGCAGTACTTC
CASSGSAGNPNHGQYF
>16|TRBJ1-1|TRBV7-2|-|-
TGTGCCAGCAGCTCTCGACGGAGTTTAATGAACACTGAAGCTTTCTTT
CASSSRRSLMNTEAFF
>12|TRBJ1-5|TRBV4-2|-|-
TGTGCCAGCAGCCAAGTCGGTCAGCCCCAGCATTTT
CASSQVGQPQHF
>14|TRBJ2-7|TRBV6-5|TRBD1|-
TGTGCCAGCATTCCGGGACAGGGGGTCGACGAGCAGTACTTC
CASIPGQGVDEQYF
>14|TRBJ2-7|TRBV14|TRBD1|-
TGTGCCAGCAGCCGAGGGACAGGGGGACGCGAGCAGTACTTC
CASSRGTGGREQYF
>14|TRBJ1-1|TRBV20-1|-|-
TGCAGTGCTAGTTATTCGACAGACTACACTGAAGCTTTCTTT
CSASYSTDYTEAFF
>14|TRBJ1-4|TRBV27|TRBD1|-
TGTGCCAGCAGTTACAACAGGGGGCTTGAAAAACTGTTTTTT
CASSYNRGLEKLFF
>11|TRBJ2-7|TRBV10-1|TRBD1|once
TGCGCCTCCGGACAGGGGGCTTCGCAGTACTTC
CASGQGASQYF
>12|TRBJ1-1|TRBV3-1/TRBV3-2|-|many
TGTGCCAGCAGCCAGATCCCCCGACAGCTTTTCTTT
CASSQIPRQLFF
>14|TRBJ2-7|TRBV4-3|TRBD1|once
TGCGCCAGCAGCCTAGGACAGGGAGATTACGAGCAGTACTTC
CASSLGQGDYEQYF
>19|TRBJ1-3|TRBV11-2|TRBD1|-
TGTGCCAGCAGCTCAGAATCCGGGGACAGATCAATTGCTGGAAACACCATATATTTT
CASSSESGDRSIAGNTIYF
>17|TRBJ2-3|TRBV27|TRBD2|-
TGTGCCAGCAGGGAACTAGCGGGAGGCCCTAGCACAGATACGCAGTATTTT
CASRELAGGPSTDTQYF
>14|TRBJ1-2|TRBV19|-|-
TGTGCCAGTAGTATGCCCAGGTTTAACTATGGCTACACCTTC
CASSMPRFNYGYTF
>16|TRBJ1-5|TRBV9|TRBD1|-
TGTGCCAGCAGCGAGGGACAGGGGATCTATGATCAGCCCCAGCATTTT
CASSEGQGIYDQPQHF
>12|TRBJ2-5|TRBV10-3|TRBD2|-
TGTGCCATGGGGACTAACCAAGAGACCCAGTACTTC
CAMGTNQETQYF
>16|TRBJ1-6|TRBV4-1|TRBD1|-
TGCGCCAGCAGCTATTACCGGGACAGCGAGGAATCACCCCTCCACTTT
CASSYYRDSEESPLHF
>15|TRBJ2-1|TRBV4-1|TRBD2|-
TGCGCCAGCAGCCAAGGTCCGGGAGGTTACAATGAGCAGTTCTTC
CASSQGPGGYNEQFF
>15|TRBJ1-5|TRBV19|-|once
TGTGCCAGTAGTATTCGAGACAACAACAATCAGCCCCAGCATTTT
CASSIRDNNNQPQHF
>19|TRBJ2-3|TRBV28|TRBD1|-
TGTGCCAGCAGCTTTCGGCTAACCGGACAGGGTCCCCACACAGATACGCAGTATTTT
CASSFRLTGQGPHTDTQYF
>16|TRBJ1-6|TRBV18|-|-
TGTGCCAGCTCACCGTCAGGGGCTTCCTATAATTCACCCCTCCACTTT
CASSPSGASYNSPLHF